This T cell receptor beta chain was captured in a study of tissue T cells after allogeneic stem cell transplantation. About the research overall: Samples with visible lymphocytes on H&E were prioritized for sequencing. Notes on the study in general: This small cohort was clinically heterogeneous, and sampling depth was a limitation. Only a limited share of tissue TCRs appeared in blood or spleen.

This clone was counted once. No antigen is known for it. Method: immunoSEQ multiplex PCR; TCRdb's copy keeps in-frame clones and lacks some. There are 500 or so clones in the sample; approximately 84% occur only once, and approximately 20% lies in the top ten. The sequenced sample was liver tissue, obtained at autopsy. The TCR comes from a female patient between 40 and 75 years old with steroid-refractory graft-versus-host disease after an allogeneic stem cell transplant. Some T cells may arise from the graft donor.

The CDR3 is CASSHRWRDNEQFF. The CDR3 region has the DNA TGTGCCAGTAGTCACCGGTGGAGGGACAATGAGCAGTTCTTC. This sequence joins TRBV19 and TRBJ2-1; TRBD2 might be the D (6 bases). V lost 5 bases to trimming and J lost 5 bases, with 13 bases between them. CDR1 and CDR2 from the germline V gene are LNHDA and SQIVND (reference sequence). The CDR3 is 14 residues long.